The clone carrying this T cell receptor (beta chain) was recorded once. As yet, its antigen is unknown. V lost 3 bases, J lost 1 base, and 9 bases lay in between. CDR1 GTSNPN and CDR2 SVGIG come from the germline V gene (reference sequence). The CDR3 has 13 residues. The data originate from a study of T cell responses to AZD1222 COVID-19 vaccine. Overall study results and limits: Baseline serology detected seropositivity in only a handful of AZD1222 recipients. After two AZD1222 doses, spike-specific TCR breadth and depth rose versus day 0. Repertoires were obtained only post-peak T cell response. Reportedly, nearly half the spike-specific TCRs target unmutated variant regions.

The data were produced by immunoSEQ multiplex PCR, yet TCRdb's version contains in-frame clones alone and is incomplete. The table lists about 130,000 clones, 70% to 90% of them singletons. The TCR comes from an adult in good health. The sample was peripheral blood, taken on day 0 of AZD1222 vaccination. The rearrangement links TRBV30 to TRBJ1-2; D remains unclear. The DNA for the CDR3 is TGTGCCTGGAGCCTAGGGAATAACTATGGCTACACCTTC. Translated, it gives CAWSLGNNYGYTF.